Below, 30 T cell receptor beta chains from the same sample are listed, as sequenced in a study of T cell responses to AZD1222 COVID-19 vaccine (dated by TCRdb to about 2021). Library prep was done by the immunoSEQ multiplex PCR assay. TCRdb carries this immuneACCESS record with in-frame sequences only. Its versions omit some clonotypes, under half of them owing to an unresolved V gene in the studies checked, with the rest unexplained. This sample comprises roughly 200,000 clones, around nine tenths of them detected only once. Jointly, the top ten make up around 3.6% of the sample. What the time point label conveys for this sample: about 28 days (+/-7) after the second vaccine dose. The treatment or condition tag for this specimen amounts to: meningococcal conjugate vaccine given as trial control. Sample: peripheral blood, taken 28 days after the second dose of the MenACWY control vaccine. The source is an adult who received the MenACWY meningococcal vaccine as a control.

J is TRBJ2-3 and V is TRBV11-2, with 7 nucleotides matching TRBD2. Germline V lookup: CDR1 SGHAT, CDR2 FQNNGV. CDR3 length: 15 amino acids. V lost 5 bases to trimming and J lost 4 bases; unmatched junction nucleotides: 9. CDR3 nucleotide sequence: TGTGCCAGCAGCGAGCGGGGAGTAGGCGCAGATACGCAGTATTTT. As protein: CASSERGVGADTQYF.

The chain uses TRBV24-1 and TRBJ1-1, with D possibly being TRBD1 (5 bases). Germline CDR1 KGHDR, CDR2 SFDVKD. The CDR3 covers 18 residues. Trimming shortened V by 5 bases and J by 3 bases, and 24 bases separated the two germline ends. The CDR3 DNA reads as TGTGCCACCAGTGCCCCGCCGGCAGGGACGTGGCCTTACACTGAAGCTTTCTTT. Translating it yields CATSAPPAGTWPYTEAFF.

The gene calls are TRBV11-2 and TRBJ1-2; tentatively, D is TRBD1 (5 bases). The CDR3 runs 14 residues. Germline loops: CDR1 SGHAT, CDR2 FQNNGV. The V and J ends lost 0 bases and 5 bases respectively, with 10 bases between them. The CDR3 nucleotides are TGTGCCAGCAGCTTAGACAGGGAGGGGTATGGCTACACCTTC. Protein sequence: CASSLDREGYGYTF. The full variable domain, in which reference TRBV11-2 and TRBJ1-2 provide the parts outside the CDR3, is EAGVAQSPRYKIIEKRQSVAFWCNPISGHATLYWYQQILGQGPKLLIQFQNNGVVDDSQLPKDRFSAERLKGVDSTLKIQPAKLEDSAVYLCASSLDREGYGYTFGSGTRLTVV.

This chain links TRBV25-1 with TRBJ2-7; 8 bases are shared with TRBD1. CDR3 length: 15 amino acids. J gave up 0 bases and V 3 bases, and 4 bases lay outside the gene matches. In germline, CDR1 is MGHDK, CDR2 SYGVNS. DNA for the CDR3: TGTGCCAGCAGTGACGCCGGACAGGGCTCCTACGAGCAGTACTTC. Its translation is CASSDAGQGSYEQYF.

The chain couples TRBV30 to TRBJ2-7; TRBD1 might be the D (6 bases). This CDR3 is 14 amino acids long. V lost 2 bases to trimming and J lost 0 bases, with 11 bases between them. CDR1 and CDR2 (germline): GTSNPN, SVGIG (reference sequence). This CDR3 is CAWSSDRSSYEQYF. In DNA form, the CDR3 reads TGTGCCTGGAGTTCTGACAGGAGCTCCTACGAGCAGTACTTC.

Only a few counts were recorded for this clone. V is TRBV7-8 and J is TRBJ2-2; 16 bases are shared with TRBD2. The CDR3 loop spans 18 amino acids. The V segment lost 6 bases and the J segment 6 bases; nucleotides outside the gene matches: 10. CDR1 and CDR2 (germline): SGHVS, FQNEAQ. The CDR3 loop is CASRAGTSGRAMAGELFF. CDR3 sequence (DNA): TGTGCCAGCAGGGCCGGGACTAGCGGGAGGGCGATGGCCGGGGAGCTGTTTTTT.

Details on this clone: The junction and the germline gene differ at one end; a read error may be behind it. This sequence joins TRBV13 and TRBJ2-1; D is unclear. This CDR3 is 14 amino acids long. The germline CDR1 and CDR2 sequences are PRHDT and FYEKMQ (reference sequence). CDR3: CASSSYPSDNEQFF. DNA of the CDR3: TGTGCCAGCAGCTCCTACCCCTCCGACAATGAGCAGTTCTTC.

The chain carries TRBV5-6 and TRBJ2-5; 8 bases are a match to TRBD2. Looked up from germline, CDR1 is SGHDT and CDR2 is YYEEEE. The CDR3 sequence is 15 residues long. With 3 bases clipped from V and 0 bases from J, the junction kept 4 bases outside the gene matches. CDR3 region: CASSSGGAYQETQYF. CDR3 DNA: TGTGCCAGCAGCTCGGGAGGGGCGTACCAAGAGACCCAGTACTTC.

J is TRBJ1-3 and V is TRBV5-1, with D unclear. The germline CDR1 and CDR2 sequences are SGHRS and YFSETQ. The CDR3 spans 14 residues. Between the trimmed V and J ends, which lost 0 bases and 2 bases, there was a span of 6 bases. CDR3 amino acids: CASSLGPAGNTIYF. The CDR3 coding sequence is TGCGCCAGCAGCTTGGGACCCGCTGGAAACACCATATATTTT.

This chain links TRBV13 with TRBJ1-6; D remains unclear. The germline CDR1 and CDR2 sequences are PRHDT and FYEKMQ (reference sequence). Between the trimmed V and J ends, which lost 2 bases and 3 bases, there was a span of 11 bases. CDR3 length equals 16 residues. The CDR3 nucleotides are TGTGCCAGCAGCTTAAGCCTCGTGAGCTATAATTCACCCCTCCACTTT. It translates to CASSLSLVSYNSPLHF.

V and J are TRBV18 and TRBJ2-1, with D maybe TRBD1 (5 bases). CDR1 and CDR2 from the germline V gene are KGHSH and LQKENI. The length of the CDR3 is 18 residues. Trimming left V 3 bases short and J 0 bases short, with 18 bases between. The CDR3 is CASSPPTGAPSSYNEQFF. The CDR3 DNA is TGTGCCAGCTCACCGCCCACAGGTGCCCCGAGCTCCTACAATGAGCAGTTCTTC.

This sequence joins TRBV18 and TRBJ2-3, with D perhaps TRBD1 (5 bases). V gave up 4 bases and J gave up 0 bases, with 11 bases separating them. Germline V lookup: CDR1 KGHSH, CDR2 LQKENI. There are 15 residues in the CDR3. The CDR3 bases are TGTGCCAGCTCACACCCGACAGTAAGCACAGATACGCAGTATTTT. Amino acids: CASSHPTVSTDTQYF.

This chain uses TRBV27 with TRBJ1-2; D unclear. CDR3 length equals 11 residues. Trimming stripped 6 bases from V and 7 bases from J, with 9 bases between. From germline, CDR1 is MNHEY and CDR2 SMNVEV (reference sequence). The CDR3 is CASRGYGGYTF. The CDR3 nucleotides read TGTGCCAGCAGGGGTTACGGTGGCTACACCTTC.

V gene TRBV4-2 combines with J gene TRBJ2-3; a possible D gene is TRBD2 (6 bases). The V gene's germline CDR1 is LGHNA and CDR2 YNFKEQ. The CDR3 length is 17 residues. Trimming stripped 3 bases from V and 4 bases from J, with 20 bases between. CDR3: CASSQDGSGPSADTQYF. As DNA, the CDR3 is TGTGCCAGCAGCCAGGATGGTAGCGGACCCTCGGCAGATACGCAGTATTTT.

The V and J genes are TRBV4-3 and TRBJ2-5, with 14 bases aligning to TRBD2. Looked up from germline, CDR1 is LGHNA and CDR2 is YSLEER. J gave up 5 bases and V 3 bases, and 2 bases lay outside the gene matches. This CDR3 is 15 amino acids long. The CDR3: CASSHGTSGSETQYF. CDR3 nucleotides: TGCGCCAGCAGCCACGGGACTAGCGGGAGTGAGACCCAGTACTTC.

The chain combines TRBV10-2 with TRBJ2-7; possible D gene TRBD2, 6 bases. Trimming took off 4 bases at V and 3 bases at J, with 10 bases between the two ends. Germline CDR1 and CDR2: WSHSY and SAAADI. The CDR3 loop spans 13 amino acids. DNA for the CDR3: TGCGCCAGCAGTGTTCTGGAGGGCTACGAGCAGTACTTC. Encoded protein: CASSVLEGYEQYF.

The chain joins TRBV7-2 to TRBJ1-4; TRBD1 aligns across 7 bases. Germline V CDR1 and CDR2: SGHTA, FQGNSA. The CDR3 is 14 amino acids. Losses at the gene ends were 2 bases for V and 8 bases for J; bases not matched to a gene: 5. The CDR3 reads CASSLTGEIEKLFF. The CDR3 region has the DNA TGTGCCAGCAGCTTAACAGGGGAAATAGAAAAACTGTTTTTT.

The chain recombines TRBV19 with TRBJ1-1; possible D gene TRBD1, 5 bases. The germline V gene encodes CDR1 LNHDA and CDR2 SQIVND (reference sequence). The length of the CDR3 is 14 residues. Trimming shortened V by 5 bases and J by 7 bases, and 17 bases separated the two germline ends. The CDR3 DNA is TGTGCCAGTAGTCCCCACCCGTCGGGGGGTGAAGCTTTCTTT. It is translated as CASSPHPSGGEAFF.

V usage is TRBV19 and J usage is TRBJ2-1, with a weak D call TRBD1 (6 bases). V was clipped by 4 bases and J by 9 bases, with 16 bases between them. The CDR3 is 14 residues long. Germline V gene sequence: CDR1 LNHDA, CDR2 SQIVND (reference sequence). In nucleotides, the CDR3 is TGTGCCAGTAGTACCTCTCAGGACAGTGGTGAGCAGTTCTTC. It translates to CASSTSQDSGEQFF. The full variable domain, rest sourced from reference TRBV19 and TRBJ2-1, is DGGITQSPKYLFRKEGQNVTLSCEQNLNHDAMYWYRQDPGQGLRLIYYSQIVNDFQKGDIAEGYSVSREKKESFPLTVTSAQKNPTAFYLCASSTSQDSGEQFFGPGTRLTVL.

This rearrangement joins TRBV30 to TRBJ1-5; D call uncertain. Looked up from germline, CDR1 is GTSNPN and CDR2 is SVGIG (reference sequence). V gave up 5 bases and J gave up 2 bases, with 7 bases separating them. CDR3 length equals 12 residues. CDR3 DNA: TGTGCCTGGTGCAGCGGCAATCAGCCCCAGCATTTT. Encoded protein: CAWCSGNQPQHF. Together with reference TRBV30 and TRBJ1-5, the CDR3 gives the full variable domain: SQTIHQWPATLVQPVGSPLSLECTVEGTSNPNLYWYRQAAGRGLQLLFYSVGIGQISSEVPQNLSASRPQDRQFILSSKKLLLSDSGFYLCAWCSGNQPQHFGDGTRLSIL.

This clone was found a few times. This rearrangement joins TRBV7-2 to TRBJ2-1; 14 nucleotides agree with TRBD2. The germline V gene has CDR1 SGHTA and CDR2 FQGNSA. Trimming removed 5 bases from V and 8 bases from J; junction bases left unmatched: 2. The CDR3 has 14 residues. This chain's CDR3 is CASSPTSGRDEQFF. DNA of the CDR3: TGTGCCAGCAGCCCGACTAGCGGGAGGGATGAGCAGTTCTTC.

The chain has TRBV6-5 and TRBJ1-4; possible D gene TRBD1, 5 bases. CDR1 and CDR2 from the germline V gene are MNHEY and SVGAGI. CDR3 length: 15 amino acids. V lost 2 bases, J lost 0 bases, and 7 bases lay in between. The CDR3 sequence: CASSYRGATNEKLFF. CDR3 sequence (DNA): TGTGCCAGCAGTTACCGGGGGGCAACTAATGAAAAACTGTTTTTT.

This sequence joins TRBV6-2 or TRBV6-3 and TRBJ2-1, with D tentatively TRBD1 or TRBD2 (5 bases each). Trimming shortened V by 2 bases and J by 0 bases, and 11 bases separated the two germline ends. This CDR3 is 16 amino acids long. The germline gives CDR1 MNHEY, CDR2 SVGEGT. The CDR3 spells CASSYGTRISYNEQFF. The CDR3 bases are TGTGCCAGCAGTTACGGGACGCGAATCTCCTACAATGAGCAGTTCTTC.

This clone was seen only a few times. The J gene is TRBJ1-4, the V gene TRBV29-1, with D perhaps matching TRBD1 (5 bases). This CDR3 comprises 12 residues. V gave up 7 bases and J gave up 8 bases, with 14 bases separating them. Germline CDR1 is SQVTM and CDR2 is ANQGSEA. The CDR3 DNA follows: TGCAGCGGGGGAGGGGATGGAGAAAAACTGTTTTTT. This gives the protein CSGGGDGEKLFF. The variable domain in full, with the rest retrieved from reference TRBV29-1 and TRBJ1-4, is SAVISQKPSRDICQRGTSLTIQCQVDSQVTMMFWYRQQPGQSLTLIATANQGSEATYESGFVIDKFPISRPNLTFSTLTVSNMSPEDSSIYLCSGGGDGEKLFFGSGTQLSVL.

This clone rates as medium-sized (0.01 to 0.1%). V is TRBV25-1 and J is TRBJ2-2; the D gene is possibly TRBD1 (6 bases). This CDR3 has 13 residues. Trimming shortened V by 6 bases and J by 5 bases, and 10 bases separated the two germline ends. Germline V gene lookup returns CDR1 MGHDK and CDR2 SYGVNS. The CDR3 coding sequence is TGTGCCAGCAGCAGGGGCGGAACCGGGGAGCTGTTTTTT. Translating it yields CASSRGGTGELFF. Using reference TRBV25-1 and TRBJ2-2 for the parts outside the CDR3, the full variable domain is EADIYQTPRYLVIGTGKKITLECSQTMGHDKMYWYQQDPGMELHLIHYSYGVNSTEKGDLSSESTVSRIRTEHFPLTLESARPSHTSQYLCASSRGGTGELFFGEGSRLTVL.

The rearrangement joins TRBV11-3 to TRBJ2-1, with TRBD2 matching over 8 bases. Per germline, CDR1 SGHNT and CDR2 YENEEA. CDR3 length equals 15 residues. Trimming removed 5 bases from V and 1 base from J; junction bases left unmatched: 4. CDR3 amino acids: CASSPIAGSYNEQFF. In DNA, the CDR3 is TGTGCCAGCAGCCCAATAGCGGGGTCCTACAATGAGCAGTTCTTC.

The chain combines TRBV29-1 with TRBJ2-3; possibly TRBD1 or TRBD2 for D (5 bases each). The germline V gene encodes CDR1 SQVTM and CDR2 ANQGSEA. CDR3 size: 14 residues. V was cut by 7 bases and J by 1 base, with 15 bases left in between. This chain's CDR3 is CSARRGVGTDTQYF. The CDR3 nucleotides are TGCAGCGCGAGGAGAGGGGTGGGCACAGATACGCAGTATTTT.

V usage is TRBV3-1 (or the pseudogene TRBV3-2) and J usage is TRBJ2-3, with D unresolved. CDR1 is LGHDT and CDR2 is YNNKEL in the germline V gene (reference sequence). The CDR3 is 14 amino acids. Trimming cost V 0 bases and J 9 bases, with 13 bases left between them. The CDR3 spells CASSQDLRVGTQYF. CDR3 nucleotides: TGTGCCAGCAGCCAAGATTTACGCGTCGGAACGCAGTATTTT.

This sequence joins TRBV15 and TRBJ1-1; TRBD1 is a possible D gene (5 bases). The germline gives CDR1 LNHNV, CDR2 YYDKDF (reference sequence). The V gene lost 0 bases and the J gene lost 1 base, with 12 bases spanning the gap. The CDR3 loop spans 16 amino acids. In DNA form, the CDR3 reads TGTGCCACCAGCAGAGACGGGGAGGGACCGAACACTGAAGCTTTCTTT. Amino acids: CATSRDGEGPNTEAFF. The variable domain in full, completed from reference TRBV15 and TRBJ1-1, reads DAMVIQNPRYQVTQFGKPVTLSCSQTLNHNVMYWYQQKSSQAPKLLFHYYDKDFNNEADTPDNFQSRRPNTSFCFLDIRSPGLGDTAMYLCATSRDGEGPNTEAFFGQGTRLTVV.

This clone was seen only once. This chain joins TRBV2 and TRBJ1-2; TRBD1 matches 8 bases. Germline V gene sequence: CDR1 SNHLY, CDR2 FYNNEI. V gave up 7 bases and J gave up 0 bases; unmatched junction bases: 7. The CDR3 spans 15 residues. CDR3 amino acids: CASMDRVGANYGYTF. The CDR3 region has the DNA TGTGCCAGCATGGACAGGGTGGGGGCTAACTATGGCTACACCTTC.